This T cell receptor beta chain comes out of a study of blood T cell repertoires in COVID-19 (TCRdb year 2020). Regarding the complete study: The collaborator samples originated in the United States, Italy and Spain and spanned the acute and convalescent phases of COVID-19. The material from the prospective study consisted of cDNA or gDNA derived from T cells, B-cell-depleted T cells, or PBMCs. Deeply sampled blood TCRbeta repertoires from subjects exposed to, actively infected with, or recovered from COVID-19 were included in the dataset. A freely available public database, intended as a resource for researchers studying the immune response to SARS-CoV-2, is where the repertoires were released. HLA class I and class II types, where available, came from metadata supplied by the sample provider rather than from assay-based typing. Nearly every sample came with metadata listing a de-identified subject ID, COVID-19 status, age in years and sex. Samples came from the ongoing ImmuneRACE study (first 160 participants) plus 1,254 subjects from 6 global collaborators.

The immunoSEQ Assay, a bias-controlled multiplex PCR, was used to amplify TCRbeta CDR3 regions from genomic DNA. The study's own analysis went as follows. The number of nucleated cells in each sample was estimated by amplification of reference gene primers within the assay. To quantify the absolute abundance of each unique TCRbeta CDR3 rearrangement, sequence reads were collapsed and filtered. For each sample, productive Simpson clonality was calculated as the square root of Simpson's diversity index across productive rearrangements. TCRdb retrieved this table from immuneACCESS and kept in-frame rearrangements only. Not all clones are present; in checked studies, unresolved V genes account for under half, and no reason is known for the remainder. D and trimming come from the DNA, and the V and J calls and clone size come from that table. Within this sample are 73,000 or so clones, with about 70% of them counted one time only. The top ten hold more than 20% of the sample.

Each collaborating institution followed its own protocols to collect whole blood in K2EDTA tubes. For TCRbeta analysis, collaborator samples were shipped as frozen whole blood, as isolated PBMCs, or as DNA extracted from either sample type. Measured from the cysteine to the phenylalanine, the CDR3 is 15 residues long. The entry retains the CDR3 DNA only, 45 bases that are in frame from base 1. Trimming costs V 4 bases and J 0 bases, and their ends lie 13 bases apart. The germline V gene encodes CDR1 SGDLS and CDR2 YYNGEE. This clone was recorded once. Its antigen is currently not known. No base-level quality is on record; no much larger clone is a single base apart. Study-wide findings and limitations: Clinical and demographic metadata were provided uncurated, with the amount varying by source and participant.

This TCR was sampled from a man in his 60s with acute or convalescent COVID-19. Input material: peripheral blood. The chain was built from TRBV9 and TRBJ1-1, with the identity of the D gene unclear. The nucleotide sequence is TGTGCCAGCAGCCCAAACACGGGTTTGAACACTGAAGCTTTCTTT. Translation gives CASSPNTGLNTEAFF.